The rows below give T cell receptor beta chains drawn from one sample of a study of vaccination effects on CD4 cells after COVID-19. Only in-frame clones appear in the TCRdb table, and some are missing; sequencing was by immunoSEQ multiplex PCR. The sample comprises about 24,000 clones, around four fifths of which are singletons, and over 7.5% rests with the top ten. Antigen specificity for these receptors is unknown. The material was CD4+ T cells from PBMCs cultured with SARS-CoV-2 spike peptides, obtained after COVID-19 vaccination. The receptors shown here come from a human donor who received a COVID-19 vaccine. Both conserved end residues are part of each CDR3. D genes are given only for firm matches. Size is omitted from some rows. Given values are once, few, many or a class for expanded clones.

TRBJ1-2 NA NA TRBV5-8 TGTGCCAGCAGCTTCGACACCAAGGGCTATGGCTACACCTTC CASSFDTKGYGYTF
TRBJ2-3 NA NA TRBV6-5 TGTGCCAGCAGTTACTCGGGGGGAAACACAGATACGCAGTATTTT CASSYSGGNTDTQYF
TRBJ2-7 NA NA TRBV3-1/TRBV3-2 TGTGCCAGCAGCTCGCGCACCTACGAGCAGTACTTC CASSSRTYEQYF
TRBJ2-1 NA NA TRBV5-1 TGCGCCAGCAGCATCTCTATGAATGAGCAGTTCTTC CASSISMNEQFF
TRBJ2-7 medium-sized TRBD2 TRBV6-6 TGTGCCAGCAGTTATAGCGGGAGCAGCTACGAGCAGTACTTC CASSYSGSSYEQYF
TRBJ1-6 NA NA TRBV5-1 TGCGCCAGCAGCTTTGACCGGGGACCCTCACCCCTCCACTTT CASSFDRGPSPLHF
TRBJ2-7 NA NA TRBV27 TGTGCCAGCAGGCCTCTCACTGGACAGGCCCGGGGGGAGCAGTACTTC CASRPLTGQARGEQYF
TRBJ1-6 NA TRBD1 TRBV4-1 TGCGCCAGCAGCCAATTAGGACAGGGTATCACCCTCCACTTT CASSQLGQGITLHF
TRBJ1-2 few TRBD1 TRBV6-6 TGTGCCACCGGACAGGGCGACTATGGCTACACCTTC CATGQGDYGYTF
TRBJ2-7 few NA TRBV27 TGTGCCAGCAGTCTCGCCGGACACCAAACCTACGAGCAGTACTTC CASSLAGHQTYEQYF
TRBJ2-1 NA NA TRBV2 TGTGCCAGCAGCGCTAGCGTGAGGGGCAATGAGCAGTTCTTC CASSASVRGNEQFF
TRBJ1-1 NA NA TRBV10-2 TGCGCCAGCTACGAGAACACTGAAGCTTTCTTT CASYENTEAFF
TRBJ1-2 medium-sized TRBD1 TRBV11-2 TGTGCCAGCAGCCCGAGGACAGGGTCTTATGGCTACACCTTC CASSPRTGSYGYTF
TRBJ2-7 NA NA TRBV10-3 TGTGCCATCAGTGAGTCGACGGCGGGACCAACCCGATACGAGCAGTACTTC CAISESTAGPTRYEQYF
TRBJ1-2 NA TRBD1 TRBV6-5 TGTGCCAGCAGTTCGGACAGGGGAGTACGAAATGGCTACACCTTC CASSSDRGVRNGYTF
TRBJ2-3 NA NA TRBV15 TGTGCCACCAGCAGAGGGGGTGCAGGGCGAAAAACAGATACGCAGTATTTT CATSRGGAGRKTDTQYF
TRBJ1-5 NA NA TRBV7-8 TGTGCCAGCAGCAGCGACAGTTATAGCAATCAGCCCCAGCATTTT CASSSDSYSNQPQHF
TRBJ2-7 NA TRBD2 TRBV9 TGTGCCAGCAGCGTAGAGGGACTAGCGTCCTACGAGCAGTACTTC CASSVEGLASYEQYF
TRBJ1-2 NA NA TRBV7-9 TGTGCCAGCAGCTTAGTACAGCTGAGAAGTGGCTACACCTTC CASSLVQLRSGYTF
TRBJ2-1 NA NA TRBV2 TGTGCCAGCAGGGACAGCTACAATGAGCAGTTCTTC CASRDSYNEQFF
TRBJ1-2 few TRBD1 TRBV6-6 TGTGCCAGCAGCTCACCCGGACAGGCCAACTATGGCTACACCTTC CASSSPGQANYGYTF
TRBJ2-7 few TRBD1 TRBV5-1 TGCGCCAGCAGTTGGACAGGGTCGGGCTACGAGCAGTACTTC CASSWTGSGYEQYF
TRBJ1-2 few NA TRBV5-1 TGCGCCAGCAGCTTGCCGGGCTACGGCTACACCTTC CASSLPGYGYTF
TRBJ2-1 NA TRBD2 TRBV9 TGTGCCAGCAGCGCCCTAGCGGGGGGATACAATGAGCAGTTCTTC CASSALAGGYNEQFF
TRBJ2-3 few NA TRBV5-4 TGTGCCAGCAGCACCGGACAGCCCACAGATACGCAGTATTTT CASSTGQPTDTQYF
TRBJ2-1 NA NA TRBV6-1 TGTGCCAGCAGTGACGGCACTTACTCGAATGAGCAGTTCTTC CASSDGTYSNEQFF
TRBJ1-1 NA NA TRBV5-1 TGCGCCAGCAGTTTAAGCTCAGGAGGCATGAACACTGAAGCTTTCTTT CASSLSSGGMNTEAFF
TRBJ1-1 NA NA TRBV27 TGTGCCAGCAGTTTAGGGGCCGGCACTGAAGCTTTCTTT CASSLGAGTEAFF
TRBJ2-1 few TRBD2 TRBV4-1 TGCGCCAGCAGCCAACCCCGACTAGCGGGAGGGCTTAATGAGCAGTTCTTC CASSQPRLAGGLNEQFF
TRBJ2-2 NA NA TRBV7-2 TGTGCCAGCAGCTTAGGTGCGGTTGGGCTCGGGGAGCTGTTTTTT CASSLGAVGLGELFF
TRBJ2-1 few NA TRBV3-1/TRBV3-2 TGTGCCAGCAGCCAAGCAGCGGTCGACCACAATGAGCAGTTCTTC CASSQAAVDHNEQFF
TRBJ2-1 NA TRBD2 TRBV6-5 TGTGCCAGCAGTAGGCGGGGGAGCTCCTACAATGAGCAGTTCTTC CASSRRGSSYNEQFF
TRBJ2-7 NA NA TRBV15 TGTGCCACCAGCAGGGAAACTCACAGGGACTACGAGCAGTACTTC CATSRETHRDYEQYF
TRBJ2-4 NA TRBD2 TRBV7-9 TGTGCCAGCAGCTTAGTTCTAGCGGGGGGGGCCAAAAACATTCAGTACTTC CASSLVLAGGAKNIQYF
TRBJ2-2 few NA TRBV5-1 TGCGCCAGCAGCTTGGCCTTGCAGAACACCGGGGAGCTGTTTTTT CASSLALQNTGELFF
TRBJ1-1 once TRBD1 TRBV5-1 TGCGCCAGCAGCTTGCTCCGGGACAGGGGAACTGAAGCTTTCTTT CASSLLRDRGTEAFF
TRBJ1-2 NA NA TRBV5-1 TGCGCCAGCAGCTTGCAGGGGCAGAACTATGGCTACACCTTC CASSLQGQNYGYTF
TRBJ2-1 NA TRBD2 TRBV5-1 TGCGCCAGCAGCTCTTCGGGGGGATCCTACAATGAGCAGTTCTTC CASSSSGGSYNEQFF
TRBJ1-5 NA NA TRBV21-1 TGTGCCAGCAGCCACAGGGAACAGGCCCAGCATTTT CASSHREQAQHF
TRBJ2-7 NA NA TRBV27 TGTGCCAGCAGTTCCAACAGAGGGAACTACGAGCAGTACTTC CASSSNRGNYEQYF
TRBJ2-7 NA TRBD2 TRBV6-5 TGTGCCAGCAGTTTTAGCGGGGACCCCACCTACGAGCAGTACTTC CASSFSGDPTYEQYF
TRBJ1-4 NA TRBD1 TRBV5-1 TGCGCCAGCGCCAGAACAGGGGGCGGAGGCGAAAAACTGTTTTTT CASARTGGGGEKLFF
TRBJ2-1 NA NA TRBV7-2 TGTGCCAGCACCGAGAGAAGAAGACAGGCCGTGCAGTTCTTC CASTERRRQAVQFF
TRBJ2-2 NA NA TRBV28 TGTGCCAGCAGTCTTCCCCGCCACAGGTTCCGGAACACCGGGGAGCTGTTTTTT CASSLPRHRFRNTGELFF
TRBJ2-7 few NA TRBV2 TGTGCCAGCAGCAGTGAGGGCGGCTACGAGCAGTACTTC CASSSEGGYEQYF
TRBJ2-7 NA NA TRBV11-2 TGTGCCAGCAGAACTATTAGCAGGGGGGGAATGGGCTCCTACGAGCAGTACTTC CASRTISRGGMGSYEQYF